A single sample is the source of the 22 T cell receptor beta chains below, sequenced in a study of T-cell reconstitution after alpha-beta-depleted transplantation in children. Unique molecular identifiers were incorporated into the prepared TCRbeta library. Via MiXCR, TCRdb re-called the PCR reads, giving one row per CDR3 protein. The sample records over 45,000 distinct CDR3 sequences, 5% to 6.5% being singletons. Source: PBMCs, mostly from graft donor cells, taken 60 days after TCRalphabeta/CD19-depleted stem cell transplant. These receptors all stem from a female patient aged 2 to 10 who had a stem cell transplant for aplastic anemia, so the T cells may come from the graft donor.

The sample holds many counts of this clonotype. CDR3 sequence reads: CASSLQPGLAGRAYEQYF. The CDR3 DNA reads as TGTGCCAGCAGCTTACAACCGGGACTAGCGGGCCGGGCCTACGAGCAGTACTTC. The rearrangement links TRBV9 to TRBJ2-7; 12 nucleotides match TRBD2. Germline CDR1 reads SGDLS; CDR2 reads YYNGEE. After removal of 4 bases from V and 2 bases from J, the junction contained 13 bases not matched to a gene. This CDR3 is 18 amino acids long.

This clonotype appeared many times. The rearrangement joins TRBV12-3 or TRBV12-4 to TRBJ2-7; D might be TRBD2 (6 bases). This CDR3 is built from 15 residues. The V and J ends lost 6 bases and 3 bases respectively, with 18 bases between them. The CDR3 spells CASSPSGGWNYEQYF. CDR3 sequence (DNA): TGTGCCAGCAGCCCTTCCGGGGGTTGGAACTACGAGCAGTACTTC.

Ten or more counts support this clonotype. The CDR3 DNA sequence: TGTGCCAGCAGTACAGGGGGCTATGGCTACACCTTC. Amino acid sequence: CASSTGGYGYTF. This chain uses TRBV28 with TRBJ1-2; 8 bases are shared with TRBD1. CDR3 size: 12 residues. Germline loops: CDR1 MDHEN, CDR2 SYDVKM. The ends lost 5 bases at V and 4 bases at J; junction bases unmatched: 0.

This clonotype was detected many times. The rearrangement joins TRBV5-1 to TRBJ2-3; D remains ambiguous. Trimming left V 0 bases short and J 1 base short, with 9 bases between. The CDR3 length is 15 residues. CDR1 and CDR2 from the germline V gene are SGHRS and YFSETQ. The CDR3 nucleotides are TGCGCCAGCAGCTTGGCCTTTGGTGGCACAGATACGCAGTATTTT. Its translation is CASSLAFGGTDTQYF.

This clonotype showed up many times. The chain joins TRBV12-3 or TRBV12-4 to TRBJ2-1, with TRBD2 identical over 10 bases. The CDR3 is made up of 15 amino acids. V dropped 5 bases and J dropped 8; count of bases not matched to a gene: 9. Here the CDR3 DNA reads TGTGCCAGCAGTCCAACAAGCGGGGGGGCCCATGAGCAGTTCTTC. Protein: CASSPTSGGAHEQFF.

At least ten counts were recorded for this clonotype. V is TRBV18 and J is TRBJ2-5; 7 bases map to TRBD2. The CDR3 extends over 15 amino acids. Trimming at V came to 0 bases and at J to 5 bases, leaving 6 bases not matched to a gene. The germline CDR1 and CDR2 sequences are KGHSH and LQKENI. The CDR3 nucleotides are TGTGCCAGCTCACCACCCTCGGGGGGATATGAGACCCAGTACTTC. Protein product: CASSPPSGGYETQYF. Full variable domain (remainder filled in from reference TRBV18 and TRBJ2-5): NAGVMQNPRHLVRRRGQEARLRCSPMKGHSHVYWYRQLPEEGLKFMVYLQKENIIDESGMPKERFSAEFPKEGPSILRIQQVVRGDSAAYFCASSPPSGGYETQYFGPGTRLLVL.

In its sample, this clonotype was seen many times. The rearrangement uses TRBV3-1 and TRBJ2-1; 8 bases align to TRBD2. This CDR3 has 17 residues. The germline V gene has CDR1 LGHDT and CDR2 YNNKEL (reference sequence). V lost 2 bases to trimming and J lost 0 bases; unmatched junction nucleotides: 6. Written as DNA, the CDR3 is TGTGCCAGCAGCCAAAATGCCGGGACTAGCTCCTACAATGAGCAGTTCTTC. Encoded protein: CASSQNAGTSSYNEQFF.

This clonotype was counted at least ten times. The rearrangement links TRBV10-3 to TRBJ2-5, with D tentatively TRBD1 (5 bases). The length of the CDR3 is 13 residues. The germline V gene has CDR1 ENHRY and CDR2 SYGVKD. V lost 2 bases, J lost 7 bases, and 11 bases lay in between. Here the CDR3 DNA reads TGTGCCATCAGTGAGGGGGCAGGGTCGACCCAGTACTTC. It specifies CAISEGAGSTQYF.

This clonotype was seen at least ten times. The chain recombines TRBV11-1 with TRBJ2-3, with unresolved D. Germline V gene sequence: CDR1 SGHAT, CDR2 FQDESV (reference sequence). CDR3 size: 16 residues. Trimming took 2 bases from V and 1 from J, leaving 13 bases between them. Here the CDR3 DNA reads TGTGCCAGCAGCTTATTCGGACGGGCGGGCACAGATACGCAGTATTTT. Its translation: CASSLFGRAGTDTQYF.

The sample holds one count of this clonotype. J is TRBJ2-1 and V is TRBV19, with TRBD1 as a possible D gene (5 bases). The CDR3 loop spans 13 amino acids. The germline CDR1 and CDR2 sequences are LNHDA and SQIVND (reference sequence). Deletions cut 3 bases from V and 9 bases from J, with 12 bases between. The DNA for the CDR3 is TGTGCCAGTAGTATTTCAGGGTACGGTGAGCAGTTCTTC. Translation: CASSISGYGEQFF.

This chain joins TRBV7-9 and TRBJ1-4; 7 bases line up with TRBD1. With V trimmed by 6 bases and J by 8 bases, 9 bases remained unmatched. The CDR3 runs to 14 residues. CDR1 and CDR2 (germline): SEHNR, FQNEAQ (reference sequence). The CDR3 loop is CASRQQGKGEKLFF. As DNA, the CDR3 is TGTGCCAGCAGGCAACAGGGGAAAGGCGAAAAACTGTTTTTT.

This clonotype turned up a few times. CDR3 sequence (DNA): TGTGCCAGCAGTTTATCCCAAACAGGGCCCAAAAACATTCAGTACTTC. It is translated as CASSLSQTGPKNIQYF. The V call is TRBV28, the J call TRBJ2-4, with D perhaps TRBD1 (6 bases). CDR1 MDHEN and CDR2 SYDVKM come from the germline V gene. V lost 1 base and J lost 2, with 12 bases in between. The CDR3 is 16 amino acids. Together with reference TRBV28 and TRBJ2-4, the CDR3 gives the full variable domain: DVKVTQSSRYLVKRTGEKVFLECVQDMDHENMFWYRQDPGLGLRLIYFSYDVKMKEKGDIPEGYSVSREKKERFSLILESASTNQTSMYLCASSLSQTGPKNIQYFGAGTRLSVL.

This clonotype was detected only a few times. V gene TRBV6-2 or TRBV6-3 combines with J gene TRBJ2-7; 10 bases fit TRBD2. The CDR3 sequence is 14 residues long. V lost 6 bases, J lost 4 bases, and 6 bases stayed unmatched. CDR1 is MNHEY and CDR2 is SVGEGT in the germline V gene. The CDR3 sequence is CASSTPSGGYEQYF. Here the CDR3 DNA reads TGTGCCAGCAGCACCCCTAGCGGGGGATACGAGCAGTACTTC.

This chain joins TRBV30 and TRBJ1-6; 7 bases match TRBD1. Trimming cost V 0 bases and J 11 bases; bases outside gene matches: 16. Germline CDR1 and CDR2: GTSNPN and SVGIG (reference sequence). CDR3 length: 17 amino acids. CDR3 region: CAWSVLTSGQASAPLHF. The DNA for the CDR3 is TGTGCCTGGAGTGTACTCACTAGCGGACAGGCCTCCGCACCCCTCCACTTT.

The chain joins TRBV29-1 to TRBJ2-3, with D perhaps assigned TRBD1 or TRBD2 (6 bases each). The CDR3 is made up of 12 amino acids. CDR1 SQVTM and CDR2 ANQGSEA come from the germline V gene. Deletions cut 4 bases from V and 5 bases from J, with 10 bases between. The CDR3 reads CSVGGGQDTQYF. CDR3 DNA sequence: TGCAGCGTTGGAGGGGGGCAAGATACGCAGTATTTT.

There are a few counts of this clonotype. The V call is TRBV29-1, the J call TRBJ2-7; possibly TRBD1 or TRBD2 for D (6 bases each). The CDR3 spans 14 residues. Trimming cost V 6 bases and J 0 bases, with 15 bases left between them. Looked up from germline, CDR1 is SQVTM and CDR2 is ANQGSEA. The CDR3 DNA reads TGCAGCGTCGGGGGACACATGAACTCCTACGAGCAGTACTTC. Amino acid sequence: CSVGGHMNSYEQYF.

This clonotype was recorded a few times. This sequence joins TRBV5-1 and TRBJ2-6; D not resolved. This CDR3 region has 15 residues. The V gene lost 3 bases and the J gene lost 0 bases, with 7 bases spanning the gap. Germline V CDR1 and CDR2: SGHRS, YFSETQ. Here the CDR3 reads CASSSGNSGANVLTF. CDR3 nucleotides: TGCGCCAGCAGCTCTGGGAACTCTGGGGCCAACGTCCTGACTTTC.

The V gene is TRBV5-1, the J gene TRBJ1-2; D gene uncertain. Trimming cost V 5 bases and J 2 bases, with 7 bases left between them. CDR1 and CDR2 from the germline V gene are SGHRS and YFSETQ. The CDR3 consists of 12 residues. The CDR3 coding sequence is TGCGCCAGCAGTGTAGGGAACTATGGCTACACCTTC. The encoded protein is CASSVGNYGYTF.

This clonotype has ten or more counts. The rearrangement uses TRBV10-3 and TRBJ2-1; TRBD2 aligns across 11 bases. Germline CDR1 ENHRY, CDR2 SYGVKD. V lost 10 bases, J lost 7 bases, and 12 bases stayed unmatched. CDR3 length: 15 residues. As DNA, the CDR3 is TGTGCCACCGCTACCCGACTAGCGGGATTGAATGAGCAGTTCTTC. Protein: CATATRLAGLNEQFF.

The gene calls are TRBV2 and TRBJ2-7; D is unclear. V lost 7 bases to trimming and J lost 2 bases, with 9 bases between them. Per germline, CDR1 SNHLY and CDR2 FYNNEI. The CDR3 consists of 12 residues. In DNA, the CDR3 is TGTGCCAGCAAAATCCCCACCTACGAGCAGTACTTC. Its translation: CASKIPTYEQYF.

The chain combines TRBV4-2 with TRBJ2-7; 10 bases match TRBD2. CDR3 length: 16 amino acids. Germline V gene sequence: CDR1 LGHNA, CDR2 YNFKEQ. The V and J ends lost 4 bases and 5 bases, in that order; junction bases with no gene match: 11. In DNA form, the CDR3 reads TGTGCCAGCAGCCGAACCCCCGGGACTAGCGTTAACGAGCAGTACTTC. Protein: CASSRTPGTSVNEQYF.

This clonotype turned up a few times. This rearrangement joins TRBV20-1 to TRBJ2-3, with a tentative D call TRBD2 (6 bases). Trimming removed 2 bases from V and 2 bases from J, with 11 bases in between. The germline CDR1 and CDR2 sequences are DFQATT and SNEGSKA (reference sequence). The CDR3 sequence is 14 residues long. In DNA, the CDR3 is TGCAGTGCTAGACGTGGGGGGACCACAGATACGCAGTATTTT. It translates to CSARRGGTTDTQYF.